This T cell receptor (beta chain) was profiled in a study of T cell repertoires in cytomegalovirus infection. Study information: Public TCR beta signatures provided an indication of both CMV infection and a matching HLA type.

General study findings and limits: The cumulative frequency of public TCR beta families identified carriers of CMV plus the relevant HLA.

TCRdb passed the reads through MiXCR, listing each CDR3 protein once. The table has about 83,000 distinct CDR3 sequences, around 28% seen once. CDR3 length equals 13 residues. With 7 bases removed from V and 4 bases from J, the gap between germline ends came to 14 bases. Germline V lookup: CDR1 DFQATT, CDR2 SNEGSKA (reference sequence). Notes on this clonotype: Antigen: not known.

This TCR derives from a human donor in good health (CMV status not recorded). Some clones in this sample may be carry-over from other donors' samples. The specimen comprised CD8+ T cells from cultured PBMCs, sampled from culture after CMV antigen stimulation. V and J are TRBV20-1 and TRBJ1-5; D call uncertain. The CDR3 region has the DNA TGCAGTGTTGAGGTTGGGGTGAATCAGCCCCAGCATTTT. This translates into CSVEVGVNQPQHF.